This is a list of T cell receptor beta chains from one sample in a study of T cell responses to AZD1222 COVID-19 vaccine. TCRdb's table, derived via immunoSEQ multiplex PCR, lists solely in-frame clones and lacks some. The sample shows over 120,000 clones, approximately 92% of them seen only once. The sample was peripheral blood, taken on day 0 of AZD1222 vaccination. The source of these receptors is an adult in good health. CDR3s include the opening cysteine and the closing phenylalanine or tryptophan. D genes are given only for firm matches. Expanded clones get a size class; other rows say once, few or many, or leave the size out.

V,J,size,D,CDR3,DNA
TRBV7-9,TRBJ2-7,-,TRBD2,CASSQTTSGRSSYEQYF,TGTGCCAGCAGCCAAACCACTAGCGGGAGGAGCTCCTACGAGCAGTACTTC
TRBV3-1/TRBV3-2,TRBJ2-1,-,-,CASSQVEGQFF,TGTGCCAGCAGCCAAGTCGAGGGGCAGTTCTTC
TRBV7-8,TRBJ2-2,-,TRBD2,CASSLFLLPGLAGTSHTGELFF,TGTGCCAGCAGCTTATTCCTCTTACCGGGACTAGCGGGTACCAGTCACACCGGGGAGCTGTTTTTT
TRBV4-2,TRBJ1-6,-,-,CASSQEATYRTPPLHF,TGTGCCAGCAGCCAAGAAGCCACCTACAGGACTCCACCCCTCCACTTT
TRBV6-5,TRBJ1-3,-,-,CASSYSSGDGNTIYF,TGTGCCAGCAGTTACTCGTCAGGGGACGGAAACACCATATATTTT
TRBV10-3,TRBJ2-1,-,TRBD2,CASSAPSGGRLFF,TGTGCCTCCAGCGCCCCTAGCGGGGGCCGGCTGTTCTTC
TRBV5-1,TRBJ1-1,-,-,CASSLSSAANTEAFF,TGCGCCAGCAGCCTCAGCTCGGCGGCGAACACTGAAGCTTTCTTT
TRBV6-5,TRBJ2-1,-,-,CATKSRLTYNEQFF,TGTGCCACCAAGTCAAGATTAACCTACAATGAGCAGTTCTTC
TRBV9,TRBJ1-3,-,-,CASTDNEGDTIYF,TGTGCCAGCACCGACAATGAAGGGGACACCATATATTTT
TRBV5-6,TRBJ2-1,-,-,CASSLVLYGGWVEQFF,TGTGCCAGCAGCTTGGTACTATACGGCGGGTGGGTTGAGCAGTTCTTC
TRBV10-1,TRBJ2-5,-,TRBD2,CASSESGLATQYF,TGCGCCAGCAGTGAGTCGGGACTAGCAACCCAGTACTTC
TRBV5-6,TRBJ1-5,-,TRBD1,CASSLATGQNGQPQHF,TGTGCCAGCAGCTTGGCCACGGGACAGAACGGCCAGCCCCAGCATTTT
TRBV5-4,TRBJ2-3,-,-,CASSFQLADTQYF,TGTGCCAGCAGCTTTCAGTTGGCAGATACGCAGTATTTT
TRBV28,TRBJ2-2,-,-,CASSYPSSGELFF,TGTGCCAGCAGTTATCCGAGTTCCGGGGAGCTGTTTTTT
TRBV2,TRBJ2-7,few,-,CASSWGTPSYEQYF,TGTGCCAGCAGCTGGGGGACACCCTCCTACGAGCAGTACTTC
TRBV19,TRBJ1-3,once,-,CASSTGSFSGNTIYF,TGTGCCAGTAGTACGGGTTCCTTCAGTGGAAACACCATATATTTT